A selection of T cell receptor beta chains follows, all from one sample in a study of OX40 agonist ivuxolimab in advanced cancers. TCRdb's table, derived via immunoSEQ multiplex PCR, lists solely in-frame clones and lacks some. This table holds over 85,000 clones, roughly 90% found once. Sequencing was performed on CD4+ or CD8+ T cells sorted from blood, taken in a trial of the OX40 agonist ivuxolimab. The receptors derive from an adult with an advanced solid tumor such as melanoma, head and neck, liver or kidney cancer. Both conserved end residues are part of each CDR3. Fields, in order: V gene, J gene, CDR3 length, D gene, clone size, CDR3 DNA, CDR3 protein. The D gene is left open where the match is weak. Clone size is given for some rows only: seen once, a few or many times, or a class if the clone is expanded.

TRBV27,TRBJ2-3,16,TRBD2,.,TGTGCCAGCAGTTTAGACGGCCTAGCGGGAGGAGATACGCAGTATTTT,CASSLDGLAGGDTQYF
TRBV5-1,TRBJ2-1,13,.,.,TGCGCCAGCAGCTTGGTAGGGACGGATGAGCAGTTCTTC,CASSLVGTDEQFF
TRBV5-6,TRBJ2-4,14,.,few,TGTGCCAGCAGCTTGGGGGGTAGCCTCGGCATTCAGTACTTC,CASSLGGSLGIQYF
TRBV6-6,TRBJ2-5,13,TRBD1,.,TGTGCCAGCCACCGGACAGGCCAAGAGACCCAGTACTTC,CASHRTGQETQYF
TRBV9,TRBJ2-2,15,TRBD1,.,TGTGCCAGCAGCGTGGTAGGGGGCGGCTTCGGGGAGCTGTTTTTT,CASSVVGGGFGELFF
TRBV2,TRBJ2-7,15,TRBD2,once,TGTGCCAGCAGTGAAGAGGGACTACCTTCTCTTGAGCAGTACTTC,CASSEEGLPSLEQYF
TRBV18,TRBJ2-2,14,TRBD1,.,TGTGCCAGCTCAACGGACAGGGCGGCCGGGGAGCTGTTTTTT,CASSTDRAAGELFF
TRBV19,TRBJ2-7,15,TRBD1,.,TGTGCCAGTAGTATACGCGGACAGGGGCGGTACGAGCAGTACTTC,CASSIRGQGRYEQYF
TRBV28,TRBJ2-7,14,TRBD1,.,TGTGCCAGCAAACGGATGGGACAGCTTTACGAGCAGTACTTC,CASKRMGQLYEQYF
TRBV6-5,TRBJ2-2,13,.,.,TGTGCCTCCCGGCAGGCCGGGGCCGGGGAGCTGTTTTTT,CASRQAGAGELFF
TRBV7-2,TRBJ2-5,15,TRBD2,.,TGTGCCAGCAGCTCAACTAGCGGAGGCCAAGAGACCCAGTACTTC,CASSSTSGGQETQYF
TRBV19,TRBJ2-7,15,.,.,TGTGCCAGTAGCCAGGAGGGGGGTCACCTAGGCGAGCAGTACTTC,CASSQEGGHLGEQYF
TRBV5-8,TRBJ2-3,15,.,.,TGTGCCAGCAGTCGGCCGGGAGCACCAAAAGATACGCAGTATTTT,CASSRPGAPKDTQYF
TRBV7-3,TRBJ2-2,15,.,.,TGTGCCAGCAGCCGAGGGGTCGCGGGTAGCGGGGAGCTGTTTTTT,CASSRGVAGSGELFF
TRBV19,TRBJ1-1,14,.,.,TGTGCCAGTAGTAGAAAGGGTGAAGGGACTGAAGCTTTCTTT,CASSRKGEGTEAFF
TRBV11-2,TRBJ1-1,16,TRBD1,.,TGTGCCAGCAGCTCTAGAAACCCGACAGGGGGTTCTGAAGCTTTCTTT,CASSSRNPTGGSEAFF
TRBV28,TRBJ1-2,12,.,.,TGTGCCAGCAGTTCGCAGGTCGGTGGCTACACCTTC,CASSSQVGGYTF
TRBV7-3,TRBJ1-1,13,.,.,TGTGCCAGCAGCCCCACAGGAGAGACTGAAGCTTTCTTT,CASSPTGETEAFF
TRBV2,TRBJ2-3,15,.,.,TGTGCCAGCAGTGAAGCGGGGATCCCGGGGGATACGCAGTATTTT,CASSEAGIPGDTQYF
TRBV9,TRBJ2-1,16,TRBD1,.,TGTGCCAGCAGCGTAGTAGTGGGACAGGGTCTAGATGAGCAGTTCTTC,CASSVVVGQGLDEQFF
TRBV7-2,TRBJ2-5,14,TRBD1,.,TGTGCCAGCAGCCCTATGGCAGGGGGAGAGACCCAGTACTTC,CASSPMAGGETQYF
TRBV7-2,TRBJ2-5,13,.,once,TGTGCCAGCAGCTTTATATTCCAAGAGACCCAGTACTTC,CASSFIFQETQYF
TRBV28,TRBJ2-7,15,TRBD2,once,TGTGCCAGCAGGCCGGGACTAGCGGGAGTTCTCGAGCAGTACTTC,CASRPGLAGVLEQYF
TRBV6-9,TRBJ2-1,15,.,.,TGTGCCAGCAGTTCCCTCAACAGGGGGGGCGATGAGCAGTTCTTC,CASSSLNRGGDEQFF
TRBV10-3,TRBJ2-3,14,.,once,TGTGCCATCAGTGAAGGATTAGCTGCAGATACGCAGTATTTT,CAISEGLAADTQYF
TRBV7-8,TRBJ1-3,15,.,.,TGTGCCAGCAGCTTAGAAGGGCGTACTGGAAACACCATATATTTT,CASSLEGRTGNTIYF